This T cell receptor beta chain is drawn from a study of T-cell memory formation after mild COVID-19. As for the study in general: Most TCR clusters belonged to a single donor.

At least ten counts were recorded for this clonotype. Its cognate antigen is unknown. Germline V gene data show CDR1 as KGHDR and CDR2 as SFDVKD. The CDR3 runs 15 residues. V dropped 2 bases and J dropped 5 bases, with 12 bases sitting between them. General study findings and limits: Of the contracting clones, CD4+ ones lay mainly in CM and EM, and CD8+ ones in EMRA.

TCRdb called the 5' RACE reads again in MiXCR, with one record for every CDR3 protein. The sample records approximately 580,000 distinct CDR3 sequences, approximately 20% being singletons. The specimen sequenced was PBMCs or a T cell subset sorted from them (not recorded which). This receptor was obtained from an adult woman who had mild COVID-19 (a few samples of this study predate the infection). Cell type and time point are not known. The V and J genes are TRBV24-1 and TRBJ2-1, with D hard to call. CDR3 loop: CATSDSSTTHNEQFF. The CDR3 DNA reads as TGTGCCACCAGTGATTCCTCCACTACTCACAATGAGCAGTTCTTC.